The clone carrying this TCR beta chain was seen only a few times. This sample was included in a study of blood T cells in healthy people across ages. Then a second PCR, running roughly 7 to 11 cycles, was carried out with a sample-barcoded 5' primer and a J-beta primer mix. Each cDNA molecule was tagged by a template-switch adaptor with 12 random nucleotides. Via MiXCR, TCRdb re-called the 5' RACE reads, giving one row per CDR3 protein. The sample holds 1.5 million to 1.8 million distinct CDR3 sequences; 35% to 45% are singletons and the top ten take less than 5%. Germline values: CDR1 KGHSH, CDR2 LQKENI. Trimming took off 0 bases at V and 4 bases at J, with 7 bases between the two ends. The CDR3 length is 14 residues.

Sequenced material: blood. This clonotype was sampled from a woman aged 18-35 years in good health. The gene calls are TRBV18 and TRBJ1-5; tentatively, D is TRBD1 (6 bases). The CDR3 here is CASSPPGQNQPQHF. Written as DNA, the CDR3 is TGTGCCAGCTCACCACCCGGACAGAATCAGCCCCAGCATTTT. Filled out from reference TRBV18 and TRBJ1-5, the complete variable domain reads NAGVMQNPRHLVRRRGQEARLRCSPMKGHSHVYWYRQLPEEGLKFMVYLQKENIIDESGMPKERFSAEFPKEGPSILRIQQVVRGDSAAYFCASSPPGQNQPQHFGDGTRLSIL.